The T cell receptor (beta chain) described here comes from a study of blood T cells in healthy people across ages. The CDR3 is 15 amino acids. Trimming stripped 1 base from V and 0 bases from J, with 9 bases between. The germline CDR1 and CDR2 sequences are MNHNS and SASEGT. This clonotype occurred once. A second PCR, run for about 6 to 11 cycles, used a sample-barcoded 5' primer plus a J-beta primer mix. TCRdb analysed the 5' RACE reads with MiXCR anew, one entry per CDR3 protein. The repertoire consists of over 1,200,000 distinct CDR3 sequences, with approximately 60% occurring once and the leading ten covering over 5%.

Sequenced material: blood. This receptor was taken from a man aged 18 to 35 in good health. The chain joins TRBV6-1 to TRBJ1-2; D unresolved. The CDR3 spells CASSEDIDSNYGYTF. The CDR3 DNA follows: TGTGCCAGCAGTGAAGATATAGATTCTAACTATGGCTACACCTTC.